The 27 T cell receptor beta chains given below trace back to one sample, sequenced in a study of CD8+CD57+ T cells in acquired aplastic anemia. CD8+CD57+ cell expansion, shown by flow cytometry, had occurred in the patients selected for sequencing. Profiling of TCR beta VDJ combinations and CDR3 sequences used genomic DNA as template. MiXCR was run by TCRdb on the reads, yielding one entry per CDR3 protein. The sample yields 150,000 or so distinct CDR3 sequences, about 54% seen once. The sample consisted of sorted CD4+, CD8+, or CD8+CD57+ T cells (not recorded which) from PBMCs. Source of these receptors: a human donor with aplastic anemia.

This chain links TRBV15 with TRBJ2-7, with 9 bases identical to TRBD1. The CDR3 contains 17 residues. Germline values: CDR1 LNHNV, CDR2 YYDKDF (reference sequence). V gave up 0 bases and J gave up 0 bases; unmatched junction bases: 6. In DNA form, the CDR3 reads TGTGCCACCAGCAGAGATCTGGACAGGGGAACCTCCTACGAGCAGTACTTC. Protein: CATSRDLDRGTSYEQYF.

This clonotype has just a few counts. At one end, the junction sequence differs from germline, possibly due to a read error. The CDR3 spells CASSPIGDSGTSGASYDQYF. CDR3 DNA: TGCGCCAGCAGCCCGATCGGTGACTCCGGGACTAGCGGGGCGTCCTACGATCAGTACTTC. The J gene is TRBJ2-7, the V gene TRBV4-1, with 13 bases lining up with TRBD2. CDR1 is MGHRA and CDR2 is YSYEKL in the germline V gene. The CDR3 loop spans 20 amino acids.

The sample holds many counts of this clonotype. The rearrangement links TRBV6-1 to TRBJ2-5, with 8 bases matching TRBD2. The V gene end was trimmed by 4 bases and the J gene end by 0 bases; junction bases not matched to a gene: 7. This CDR3 has 16 amino acids. Germline CDR1 is MNHNS and CDR2 is SASEGT. CDR3 residues: CASSAPGGLDQETQYF. The CDR3 DNA sequence: TGTGCCAGCAGTGCCCCGGGGGGGCTGGACCAAGAGACCCAGTACTTC.

This clonotype came up many times. The chain joins TRBV6-2 or TRBV6-3 to TRBJ1-1; no clear D gene. With 0 bases removed from V and 7 bases from J, the gap between germline ends came to 15 bases. CDR3 length: 15 residues. The germline gives CDR1 MNHEY, CDR2 SVGEGT. The CDR3: CASSYSEVSQLEAFF. CDR3 DNA: TGTGCCAGCAGTTACTCGGAGGTCAGCCAGCTTGAAGCTTTCTTT.

The chain employs TRBV10-3 and TRBJ2-7, with 14 bases matching TRBD2. The CDR3 is 15 residues long. Germline V gives CDR1 ENHRY, CDR2 SYGVKD. V shed 10 bases and J 3 bases; nucleotides not matched to a gene: 8. CDR3 in DNA: TGTGCCAGCAGCCGGGGACTAGCGGGGGTCTACGAGCAGTACTTC. It yields the protein CASSRGLAGVYEQYF.

The chain carries TRBV5-4 and TRBJ2-1; 11 bases fit TRBD2. The CDR3 spans 16 residues. Germline CDR1 reads SGHNT; CDR2 reads YYREEE (reference sequence). V lost 4 bases and J lost 9; bases outside the gene matches: 12. The CDR3 is CASSPQRLAGGGEQFF. The DNA for the CDR3 is TGTGCCAGCAGCCCCCAGCGGCTAGCGGGGGGAGGTGAGCAGTTCTTC.

J is TRBJ1-1 and V is TRBV7-2, with no clear D. The CDR3 runs to 12 residues. CDR1 and CDR2 (germline): SGHTA, FQGNSA. V was shortened by 3 bases and J by 8 bases, with 10 bases between the two germline ends. The CDR3 sequence: CASSLATWEAFF. The CDR3 region has the DNA TGTGCCAGCAGCTTGGCGACTTGGGAAGCTTTCTTT.

With respect to this clonotype: Being one base from a much bigger clone, this may be a read error. No conserved phenylalanine or tryptophan ends this CDR3, so it is likely a read error. The chain uses TRBV2 and TRBJ1-2; D not certain. V lost 7 bases and J lost 9, with 9 bases in between. The germline gives CDR1 SNHLY, CDR2 FYNNEI. The CDR3 spans 10 residues. The CDR3 protein is CASIESSYTC. Here the CDR3 DNA reads TGTGCCAGCATCGAATCGAGCTACACCTGC.

The sample holds a few counts of this clonotype. A read error may be the cause here, since a much bigger clone is one base away. V and J are TRBV4-1 and TRBJ2-7; a weak D match, TRBD1 (7 bases). This CDR3 contains 12 residues. Germline-derived CDR1 and CDR2 are MGHRA and YSYEKL. The CDR3 reads CASRGTAYVQYF. CDR3 DNA: TGCGCCAGCCGCGGGACAGCCTACGTGCAGTACTTC.

This chain uses TRBV7-6 with TRBJ1-1; D is perhaps TRBD1 (5 bases). Germline loops: CDR1 SGHVS, CDR2 FNYEAQ. With 1 base removed from V and 1 base from J, the gap between germline ends came to 10 bases. The CDR3 is 15 residues long. The CDR3 DNA follows: TGTGCCAGCAGCTTAGTTGAGGGGAGGAACACTGAAGCTTTCTTT. This encodes CASSLVEGRNTEAFF.

The chain links TRBV15 to TRBJ1-2; D is ambiguous. Germline CDR1 LNHNV, CDR2 YYDKDF (reference sequence). Trimming pared 1 base from V and 10 bases from J, leaving 13 bases between. The CDR3 runs to 13 residues. The DNA for the CDR3 is TGTGCCACCAGCAGAGCTCTGGAGGGTGCCTACACCTTC. It specifies CATSRALEGAYTF.

This clonotype has more than one count but fewer than ten. V and J are TRBV29-1 and TRBJ1-2; 11 positions agree with TRBD1. The junction had 11 bases not matched to a gene; V was cut back by 3 bases and J by 8 bases. The CDR3 has 15 residues. Germline V gene lookup returns CDR1 SQVTM and CDR2 ANQGSEA. Here the CDR3 reads CSVDRGQGEVDGYTF. The CDR3 DNA sequence: TGCAGCGTTGACCGGGGACAGGGGGAGGTCGACGGCTACACCTTC.

This clonotype was recorded many times. The rearrangement joins TRBV27 to TRBJ2-7; 7 positions match TRBD1. This CDR3 contains 13 residues. V shed 4 bases and J 6 bases; nucleotides not matched to a gene: 6. In germline, CDR1 is MNHEY, CDR2 SMNVEV (reference sequence). The CDR3 bases are TGTGCCAGCAGTTCCCAGGGACAGCTCGAGCAGTACTTC. Translating it yields CASSSQGQLEQYF.

Turning to this clonotype: Since the CDR3 does not end with the conserved phenylalanine or tryptophan, this likely comes from a read error. This chain joins TRBV5-4 and TRBJ2-3, with unresolved D. The germline gives CDR1 SGHNT, CDR2 YYREEE (reference sequence). V was clipped by 4 bases and J by 0 bases, with 12 bases between them. The CDR3 length is 15 residues. The CDR3 coding sequence is TGTGCCAGCAGCGCCTCATCGACTAGCACAGATACGCAGTATCTT. Its protein product is CASSASSTSTDTQYL.

In its sample, this clonotype was seen many times. The V and J genes are TRBV2 and TRBJ1-3; D is unclear. CDR1 is SNHLY and CDR2 is FYNNEI in the germline V gene. CDR3 length equals 10 residues. Trimming stripped 6 bases from V and 4 bases from J, with 1 base between. The CDR3 reads CASRGNTIYF. CDR3 DNA: TGTGCCAGCAGAGGAAACACCATATATTTT.

This clonotype was detected only a few times. This chain connects TRBV15 to TRBJ2-7, with D maybe TRBD2 (5 bases). V lost 3 bases to trimming and J lost 12 bases, with 15 bases between them. Per germline, CDR1 LNHNV and CDR2 YYDKDF (reference sequence). This CDR3 region has 12 residues. The CDR3 is CATSSGGVSPYF. CDR3 nucleotides: TGTGCCACCAGCAGTGGAGGAGTGTCTCCGTACTTC.

This sequence joins TRBV29-1 and TRBJ2-7; 11 nucleotides line up with TRBD1. V shed 6 bases, J shed 4 bases, and the junction held 8 bases outside the gene matches. CDR1 SQVTM and CDR2 ANQGSEA come from the germline V gene. The CDR3 is 14 residues long. The CDR3 is CSVVRGQGEYEQYF. DNA of the CDR3: TGCAGCGTAGTAAGGGGACAGGGGGAGTACGAGCAGTACTTC.

J is TRBJ1-6 and V is TRBV10-3; tentative D call: TRBD1 (5 bases). Germline V gives CDR1 ENHRY, CDR2 SYGVKD. The CDR3 is made up of 12 amino acids. Trimming took off 3 bases at V and 13 bases at J, with 10 bases between the two ends. CDR3 nucleotide sequence: TGTGCCATCAGTGACCCAGGGATTCCCCTCCACTTT. The encoded protein is CAISDPGIPLHF.

A remark on this clonotype: The conserved phenylalanine or tryptophan normally closing the CDR3 is absent here, so this likely arose from a read error. The chain combines TRBV6-4 with TRBJ2-3; D uncertain. Germline V gives CDR1 MRHNA, CDR2 SNTAGT. CDR3 length: 11 amino acids. V was cut by 7 bases and J by 6 bases, with 8 bases left in between. The CDR3 coding sequence is TGTGCCAGCAACTTACAGGATACGCAGTATGTT. Encoded protein: CASNLQDTQYV.

The V gene is TRBV5-1, the J gene TRBJ2-3; D is perhaps TRBD1 or TRBD2 (5 bases each). From germline, CDR1 is SGHRS and CDR2 YFSETQ. V was trimmed by 4 bases and J by 4 bases, leaving 16 bases between them. The CDR3 consists of 15 residues. The CDR3 here is CASSHPTRGADTQYF. In DNA form, the CDR3 reads TGCGCCAGCAGCCATCCGACTCGGGGCGCAGATACGCAGTATTTT.

This clonotype was observed many times. V usage is TRBV6-5 and J usage is TRBJ1-6, with no clear D. This CDR3 comprises 17 residues. V was cut by 4 bases and J by 3 bases, with 16 bases left in between. Germline assignment: CDR1 MNHEY and CDR2 SVGAGI. This CDR3 reads CASSLPKRTDYNSPLHF. The CDR3 region has the DNA TGTGCCAGCAGTTTACCGAAACGGACTGACTATAATTCACCCCTCCACTTT.

The table lists this clonotype with many counts. The chain uses TRBV19 and TRBJ2-7, with D uncertain. There are 15 residues in the CDR3. CDR1 and CDR2 from the germline V gene are LNHDA and SQIVND (reference sequence). With 1 base removed from V and 0 bases from J, the gap between germline ends came to 10 bases. Here the CDR3 reads CASSIAGSDSYEQYF. CDR3 sequence (DNA): TGTGCCAGTAGTATAGCTGGCAGCGACTCCTACGAGCAGTACTTC.

This sequence joins TRBV3-1 and TRBJ1-3; weak D call: TRBD1 (6 bases). The CDR3 totals 15 residues. Germline values: CDR1 LGHDT, CDR2 YNNKEL (reference sequence). V lost 3 bases and J lost 5, with 14 bases in between. The CDR3 here is CASSQRWDTRNTIYF. Written as DNA, the CDR3 is TGTGCCAGCAGCCAGCGATGGGACACCCGAAACACCATATATTTT.

In its sample, this clonotype was seen many times. The chain combines TRBV6-1 with TRBJ2-1, with 9 bases lining up with TRBD2. The CDR3 has 18 residues. Trimming removed 2 bases from V and 0 bases from J; junction bases left unmatched: 8. Germline V gene data show CDR1 as MNHNS and CDR2 as SASEGT. The CDR3 nucleotides are TGTGCCAGCAGTGAATCCGTACTAGCGGGCAACTCCTACAATGAGCAGTTCTTC. This sequence encodes CASSESVLAGNSYNEQFF.

The rearrangement uses TRBV7-2 and TRBJ2-3; D remains unclear. The germline V and J ends were trimmed by 10 bases and 3 bases, with 8 bases remaining between them. CDR3 length: 11 amino acids. Germline lookup yields CDR1 SGHTA and CDR2 FQGNSA. In nucleotides, the CDR3 is TGTGCCACGTCTATAACAGATACGCAGTATTTT. This gives the protein CATSITDTQYF.

The genes are TRBV9 and TRBJ1-1; a weak D match, TRBD1 (6 bases). V gave up 7 bases and J gave up 1 base, with 14 bases separating them. The germline CDR1 and CDR2 sequences are SGDLS and YYNGEE. The CDR3 has 14 amino acids. The DNA for the CDR3 is TGTGCCAGCGGCGGGGGGGCGTCGAACACTGAAGCTTTCTTT. Its protein is CASGGGASNTEAFF.

The chain has TRBV18 and TRBJ2-5; 9 nucleotides agree with TRBD2. Unmatched junction bases numbered 9, after V lost 5 bases and J lost 5 bases. Germline-derived CDR1 and CDR2 are KGHSH and LQKENI. The CDR3 spans 15 residues. CDR3 in DNA: TGTGCCAGCTCAAGCGGCGGGGGGGCCGGTGAGACCCAGTACTTC. Translation: CASSSGGGAGETQYF. The whole variable domain, filled in from reference TRBV18 and TRBJ2-5, reads NAGVMQNPRHLVRRRGQEARLRCSPMKGHSHVYWYRQLPEEGLKFMVYLQKENIIDESGMPKERFSAEFPKEGPSILRIQQVVRGDSAAYFCASSSGGGAGETQYFGPGTRLLVL.